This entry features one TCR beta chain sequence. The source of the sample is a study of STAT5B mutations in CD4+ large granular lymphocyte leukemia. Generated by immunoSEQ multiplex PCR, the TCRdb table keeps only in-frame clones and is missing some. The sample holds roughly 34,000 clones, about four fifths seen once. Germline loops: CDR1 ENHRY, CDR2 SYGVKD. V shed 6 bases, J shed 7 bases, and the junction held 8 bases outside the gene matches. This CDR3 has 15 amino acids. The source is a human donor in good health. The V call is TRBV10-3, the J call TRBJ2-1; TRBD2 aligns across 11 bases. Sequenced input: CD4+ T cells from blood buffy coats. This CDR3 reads CAISATSGSGNEQFF. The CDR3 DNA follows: TGTGCCATCAGCGCCACTAGCGGGAGTGGAAATGAGCAGTTCTTC.